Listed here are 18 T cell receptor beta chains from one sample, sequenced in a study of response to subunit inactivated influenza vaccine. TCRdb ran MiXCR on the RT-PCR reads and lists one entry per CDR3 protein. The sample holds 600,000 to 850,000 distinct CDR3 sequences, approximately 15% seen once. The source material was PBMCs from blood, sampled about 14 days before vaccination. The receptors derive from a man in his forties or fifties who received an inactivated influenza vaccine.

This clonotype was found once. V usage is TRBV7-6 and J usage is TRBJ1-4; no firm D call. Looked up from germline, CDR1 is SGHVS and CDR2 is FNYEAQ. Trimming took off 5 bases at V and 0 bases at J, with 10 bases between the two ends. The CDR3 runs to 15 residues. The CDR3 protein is CASSPLPTTNEKLFF. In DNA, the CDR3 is TGTGCCAGCAGCCCTCTACCAACAACTAATGAAAAACTGTTTTTT.

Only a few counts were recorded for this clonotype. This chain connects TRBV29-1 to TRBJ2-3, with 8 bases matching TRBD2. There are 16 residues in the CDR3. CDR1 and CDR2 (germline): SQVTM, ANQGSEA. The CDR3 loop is CSATSRGGGATDTQYF. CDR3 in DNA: TGCAGTGCCACTTCACGGGGGGGCGGGGCCACAGATACGCAGTATTTT.

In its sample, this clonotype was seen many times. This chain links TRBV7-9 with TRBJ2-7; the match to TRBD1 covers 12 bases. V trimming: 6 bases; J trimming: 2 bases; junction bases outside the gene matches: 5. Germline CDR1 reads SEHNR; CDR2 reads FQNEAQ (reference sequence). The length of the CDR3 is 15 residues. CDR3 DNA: TGTGCCAGCAGTTCGGGGACAGGGGGCCCCTACGAGCAGTACTTC. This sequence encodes CASSSGTGGPYEQYF. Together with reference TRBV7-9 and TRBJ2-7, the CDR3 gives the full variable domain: DTGVSQNPRHKITKRGQNVTFRCDPISEHNRLYWYRQTLGQGPEFLTYFQNEAQLEKSRLLSDRFSAERPKGSFSTLEIQRTEQGDSAMYLCASSSGTGGPYEQYFGPGTRLTVT.

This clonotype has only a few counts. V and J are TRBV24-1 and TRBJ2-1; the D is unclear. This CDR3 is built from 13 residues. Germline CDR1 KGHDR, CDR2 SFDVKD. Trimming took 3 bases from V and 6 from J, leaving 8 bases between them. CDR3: CATSDEKVNEQFF. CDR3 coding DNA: TGTGCCACCAGTGATGAAAAAGTCAATGAGCAGTTCTTC.

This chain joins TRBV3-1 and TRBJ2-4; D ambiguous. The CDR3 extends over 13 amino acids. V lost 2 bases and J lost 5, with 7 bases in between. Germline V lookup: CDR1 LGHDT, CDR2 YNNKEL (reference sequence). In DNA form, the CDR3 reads TGTGCCAGCAGCCAACAGGCCGAAAACATTCAGTACTTC. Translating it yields CASSQQAENIQYF.

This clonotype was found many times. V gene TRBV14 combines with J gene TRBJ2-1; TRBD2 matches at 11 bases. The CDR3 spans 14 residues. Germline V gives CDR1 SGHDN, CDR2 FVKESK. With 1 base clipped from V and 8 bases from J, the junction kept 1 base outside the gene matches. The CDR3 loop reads CASSQGGLADEQFF. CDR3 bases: TGTGCCAGCAGCCAAGGGGGACTAGCGGATGAGCAGTTCTTC.

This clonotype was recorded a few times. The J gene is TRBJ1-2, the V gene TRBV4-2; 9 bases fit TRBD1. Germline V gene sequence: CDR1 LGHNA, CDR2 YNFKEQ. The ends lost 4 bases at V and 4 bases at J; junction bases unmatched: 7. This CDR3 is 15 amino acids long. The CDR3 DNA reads TGTGCCAGCAGCCCTCGGACAGGGGTAGGCTATGGCTACACCTTC. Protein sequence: CASSPRTGVGYGYTF.

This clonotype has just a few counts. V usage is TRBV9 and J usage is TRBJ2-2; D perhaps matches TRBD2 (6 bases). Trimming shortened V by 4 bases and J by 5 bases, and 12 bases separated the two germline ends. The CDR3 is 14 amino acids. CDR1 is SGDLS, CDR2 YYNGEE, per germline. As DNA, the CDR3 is TGTGCCAGCAGCCCGACTAGGCTAACCGGGGAGCTGTTTTTT. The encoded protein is CASSPTRLTGELFF. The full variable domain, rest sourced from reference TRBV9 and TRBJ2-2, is DSGVTQTPKHLITATGQRVTLRCSPRSGDLSVYWYQQSLDQGLQFLIQYYNGEERAKGNILERFSAQQFPDLHSELNLSSLELGDSALYFCASSPTRLTGELFFGEGSRLTVL.

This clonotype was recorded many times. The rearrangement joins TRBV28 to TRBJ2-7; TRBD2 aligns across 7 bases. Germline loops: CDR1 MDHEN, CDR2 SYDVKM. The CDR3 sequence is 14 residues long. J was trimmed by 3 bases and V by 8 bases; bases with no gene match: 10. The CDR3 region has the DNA TGTGCCAGCCGTATTGGGGGAGGGAGCTACGAGCAGTACTTC. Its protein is CASRIGGGSYEQYF.

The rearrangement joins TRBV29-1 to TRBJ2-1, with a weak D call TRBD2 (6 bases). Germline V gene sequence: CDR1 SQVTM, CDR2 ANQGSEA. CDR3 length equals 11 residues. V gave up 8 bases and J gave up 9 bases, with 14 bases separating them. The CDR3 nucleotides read TGCAGCATAAGGGTGGGGGGTGAGCAGTTCTTC. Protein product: CSIRVGGEQFF.

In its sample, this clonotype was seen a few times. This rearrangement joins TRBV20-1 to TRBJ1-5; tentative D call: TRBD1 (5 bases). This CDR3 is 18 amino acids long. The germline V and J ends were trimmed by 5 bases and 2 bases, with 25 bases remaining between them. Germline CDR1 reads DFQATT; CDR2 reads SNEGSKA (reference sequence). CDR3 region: CSARGMGSGLGGNQPQHF. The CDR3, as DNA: TGCAGTGCTCGGGGGATGGGCAGCGGATTGGGAGGCAATCAGCCCCAGCATTTT.

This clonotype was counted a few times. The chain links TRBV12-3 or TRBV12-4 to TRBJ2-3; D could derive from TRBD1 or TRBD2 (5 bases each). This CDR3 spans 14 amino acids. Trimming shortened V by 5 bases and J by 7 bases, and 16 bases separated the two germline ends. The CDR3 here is CASSPGTSAYTQYF. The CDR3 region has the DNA TGTGCCAGCAGTCCTGGGACCTCAGCTTATACGCAGTATTTT.

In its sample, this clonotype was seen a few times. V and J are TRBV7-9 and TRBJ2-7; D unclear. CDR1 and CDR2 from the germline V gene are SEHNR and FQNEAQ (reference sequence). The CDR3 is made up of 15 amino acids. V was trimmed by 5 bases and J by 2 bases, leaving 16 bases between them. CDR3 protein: CASSRVGRNPYEQYF. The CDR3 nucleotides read TGTGCCAGCAGCCGCGTTGGCCGAAATCCCTACGAGCAGTACTTC.

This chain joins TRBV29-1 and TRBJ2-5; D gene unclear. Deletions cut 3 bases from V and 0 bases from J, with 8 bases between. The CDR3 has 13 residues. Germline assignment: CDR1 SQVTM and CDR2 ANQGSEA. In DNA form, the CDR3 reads TGCAGCGTTGAGGGCAGATACCAAGAGACCCAGTACTTC. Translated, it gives CSVEGRYQETQYF. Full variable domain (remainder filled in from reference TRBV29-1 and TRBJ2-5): SAVISQKPSRDICQRGTSLTIQCQVDSQVTMMFWYRQQPGQSLTLIATANQGSEATYESGFVIDKFPISRPNLTFSTLTVSNMSPEDSSIYLCSVEGRYQETQYFGPGTRLLVL.

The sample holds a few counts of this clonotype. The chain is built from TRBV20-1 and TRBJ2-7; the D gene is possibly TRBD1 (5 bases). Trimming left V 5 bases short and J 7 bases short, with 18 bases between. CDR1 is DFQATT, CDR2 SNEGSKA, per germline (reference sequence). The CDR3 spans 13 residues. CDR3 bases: TGCAGTGCTCCGGACACCCTGGACGGAGAGCAGTACTTC. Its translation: CSAPDTLDGEQYF.

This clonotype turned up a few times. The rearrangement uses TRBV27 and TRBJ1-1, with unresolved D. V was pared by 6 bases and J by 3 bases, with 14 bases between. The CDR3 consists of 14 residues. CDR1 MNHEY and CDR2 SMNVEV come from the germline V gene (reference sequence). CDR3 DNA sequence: TGTGCCAGCAGAGCCAACCGGGAGCACACTGAAGCTTTCTTT. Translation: CASRANREHTEAFF.

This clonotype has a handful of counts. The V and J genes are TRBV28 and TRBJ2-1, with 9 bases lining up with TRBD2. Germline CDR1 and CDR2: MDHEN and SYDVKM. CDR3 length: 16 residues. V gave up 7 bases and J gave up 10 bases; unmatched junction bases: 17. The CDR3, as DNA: TGTGCCAGCACCGTCACAGGCGGGAGGGCCCTATGGGAGCAGTTCTTC. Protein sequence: CASTVTGGRALWEQFF.

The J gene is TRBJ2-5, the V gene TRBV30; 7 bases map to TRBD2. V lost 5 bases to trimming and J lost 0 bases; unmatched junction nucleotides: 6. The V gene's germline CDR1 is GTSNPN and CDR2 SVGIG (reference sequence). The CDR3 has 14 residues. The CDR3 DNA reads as TGTGCCTGGTCGACCGGGACTAACCAAGAGACCCAGTACTTC. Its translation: CAWSTGTNQETQYF.